The clone carrying this TCR beta chain was counted a single time. This CDR3 region has 19 residues. CDR1 and CDR2 from the germline V gene are SGHVS and FNYEAQ. Trimming took 5 bases from V and 0 from J; bases not matched to a gene: 13. This entry belongs to a study of blood T cell repertoires in COVID-19. Looking at the study overall: Some COVID-19 samples were acute and others convalescent; all came from the United States, Italy and Spain. The cDNA or gDNA used as material had been derived from T cells, B-cell-depleted T cells, or PBMCs.

Sequenced by immunoSEQ multiplex PCR; TCRdb stores in-frame clones only, minus some. The sample shows 200,000 to 250,000 clones, about 88% of them seen only once. The sequencing sample was made of peripheral blood. The chain links TRBV7-6 to TRBJ1-5; the match to TRBD1 covers 10 bases. The receptor was isolated from a woman in her fifties or sixties with acute or convalescent COVID-19. Here the CDR3 reads CASSPHAGQGVISNQPQHF. In DNA form, the CDR3 reads TGTGCCAGCAGCCCACATGCTGGACAGGGGGTGATTAGCAATCAGCCCCAGCATTTT.